This paragraph reports one T cell receptor (beta chain). The antigen is unknown. With a much larger clone just one base away, this may be a read error. Whole-study findings and limits: Whole repertoires were not studied in the larger cohort, only one V-J beta rearrangement. The TCR gene usage of tumor memory CD4+ T cells clustered together with blood and lymph node memory CD4+ cells and with lymph node naive CD4+ cells.

TCRdb itself ran the 5' RACE reads through MiXCR, one entry per CDR3 protein. The sample holds about 32,000 distinct CDR3 sequences, 27% seen once. Cells sorted as Tregs were CD4+, CD25+ and CD127-/low. Per the germline V gene, CDR1 is DFQATT and CDR2 is SNEGSKA (reference sequence). There are 13 residues in the CDR3. The origin of this receptor is a female donor with breast cancer. Sequencing was carried out using tumor-infiltrating Tregs sorted from the breast tumor. V is TRBV20-1 and J is TRBJ1-5; 10 nucleotides match TRBD1. For the CDR3, the DNA is TGCAATGCTAGACAGGGGGCCGGTCAGCCCCAGCATTTT. Residues: CNARQGAGQPQHF.